A single sample is the source of the 19 T cell receptor beta chains below, sequenced in a study of beta chain features in type 1 diabetes. No antigen has been identified for these receptors. Expressed TCRB transcripts were sequenced because the entire RNA isolate underwent reverse transcription. Generated by immunoSEQ multiplex PCR, the TCRdb table keeps only in-frame clones and is missing some. This table has around 160,000 clones, roughly 60% appearing once. Findings and limits, study-wide: When Type 1 diabetes patients were examined, their TCRB CDR3s proved moderately but significantly shorter in all four CD4+ subsets.

Sequencing was done on a sample of naive CD4+ T cells from blood. The origin of the receptors is a man younger than 40 with type 1 diabetes.

A remark on this clone: This sample also contains other DNA sequences that code for the same CDR3. The rearrangement joins TRBV7-9 to TRBJ1-5; perhaps TRBD1 as D (6 bases). The CDR3 is made up of 14 amino acids. Germline lookup yields CDR1 SEHNR and CDR2 FQNEAQ (reference sequence). Trimming shortened V by 1 base and J by 4 bases, and 8 bases separated the two germline ends. CDR3: CASSLGQANQPQHF. CDR3 nucleotides: TGTGCCAGCAGCTTAGGACAGGCTAATCAGCCCCAGCATTTT.

The J gene is TRBJ2-2, the V gene TRBV18, with D perhaps given as TRBD1 or TRBD2 (5 bases each). Germline V gene sequence: CDR1 KGHSH, CDR2 LQKENI. Trimming removed 0 bases from V and 7 bases from J, with 6 bases in between. This CDR3 has 13 residues. The CDR3 spells CASSPPGDGELFF. The CDR3, as DNA: TGTGCCAGCTCACCACCGGGGGACGGGGAGCTGTTTTTT.

The V gene is TRBV30, the J gene TRBJ1-4; D not resolved. The CDR3 runs to 13 residues. V lost 1 base, J lost 4 bases, and 7 bases lay in between. CDR1 GTSNPN and CDR2 SVGIG come from the germline V gene (reference sequence). This chain's CDR3 is CAWSGMSNEKLFF. DNA of the CDR3: TGTGCCTGGAGTGGGATGAGTAATGAAAAACTGTTTTTT.

The chain links TRBV29-1 to TRBJ2-3; D gene uncertain. The length of the CDR3 is 13 residues. The V gene's germline CDR1 is SQVTM and CDR2 ANQGSEA. Trimming took off 6 bases at V and 2 bases at J, with 12 bases between the two ends. The CDR3 DNA follows: TGCAGCGTGTACAGATCCAACACAGATACGCAGTATTTT. Amino acids: CSVYRSNTDTQYF.

This chain connects TRBV29-1 to TRBJ2-2; D might be TRBD2 (5 bases). Germline lookup yields CDR1 SQVTM and CDR2 ANQGSEA. V was clipped by 7 bases and J by 1 base, with 13 bases between them. The CDR3 sequence is 14 residues long. The CDR3 nucleotides read TGCAGCGCTGACGGACTTCTGAACACCGGGGAGCTGTTTTTT. Amino acid sequence: CSADGLLNTGELFF.

The rearrangement joins TRBV19 to TRBJ2-3; D call uncertain. The germline CDR1 and CDR2 sequences are LNHDA and SQIVND (reference sequence). The CDR3 is 13 amino acids. Trimming took 5 bases from V and 1 from J, leaving 7 bases between them. The CDR3 nucleotides read TGTGCCAGTAGTGACCGTCGCACAGATACGCAGTATTTT. This encodes CASSDRRTDTQYF.

The gene calls are TRBV7-9 and TRBJ2-1; D is possibly TRBD1 (5 bases). V shed 5 bases and J shed 4 bases, with 12 bases lying between them. Germline V lookup: CDR1 SEHNR, CDR2 FQNEAQ (reference sequence). The CDR3 sequence is 14 residues long. CDR3 DNA: TGTGCCAGCAGCCCAGACAGCCAGTACAATGAGCAGTTCTTC. Translation gives CASSPDSQYNEQFF. The full variable domain, rest sourced from reference TRBV7-9 and TRBJ2-1, is DTGVSQNPRHKITKRGQNVTFRCDPISEHNRLYWYRQTLGQGPEFLTYFQNEAQLEKSRLLSDRFSAERPKGSFSTLEIQRTEQGDSAMYLCASSPDSQYNEQFFGPGTRLTVL.

V and J are TRBV19 and TRBJ2-1; 8 nucleotides align to TRBD1. In germline, CDR1 is LNHDA, CDR2 SQIVND (reference sequence). The junction had 3 bases not matched to a gene; V was cut back by 3 bases and J by 2 bases. This CDR3 comprises 15 residues. In DNA, the CDR3 is TGTGCCAGTAGTATCGACAGGGGAACCTACAATGAGCAGTTCTTC. Encoded protein: CASSIDRGTYNEQFF. The full variable domain, completed using reference TRBV19 and TRBJ2-1, is DGGITQSPKYLFRKEGQNVTLSCEQNLNHDAMYWYRQDPGQGLRLIYYSQIVNDFQKGDIAEGYSVSREKKESFPLTVTSAQKNPTAFYLCASSIDRGTYNEQFFGPGTRLTVL.

This chain links TRBV7-2 with TRBJ1-2; D remains ambiguous. CDR1 is SGHTA, CDR2 FQGNSA, per germline. Trimming took 5 bases from V and 3 from J, leaving 7 bases between them. This CDR3 has 12 amino acids. CDR3 region: CASSPLDYGYTF. The CDR3 region has the DNA TGTGCCAGCAGCCCTCTGGACTATGGCTACACCTTC.

The chain uses TRBV7-2 and TRBJ2-3; maybe TRBD2 (6 bases). V lost 2 bases and J 4 bases, leaving 10 bases between the germline ends. The V gene's germline CDR1 is SGHTA and CDR2 FQGNSA. CDR3 length equals 14 residues. The CDR3 is CASSLSLAPDTQYF. The CDR3 DNA reads TGTGCCAGCAGCTTATCGCTAGCGCCAGATACGCAGTATTTT.

The gene calls are TRBV5-1 and TRBJ2-6, with a possible D match to TRBD1 (5 bases). The V end was cut by 4 bases, the J end by 1 base, with 9 bases between. Germline CDR1 is SGHRS and CDR2 is YFSETQ. CDR3 size: 15 residues. In DNA, the CDR3 is TGCGCCAGCAGCGCGACAGAATCTGGGGCCAACGTCCTGACTTTC. Its protein is CASSATESGANVLTF.

This chain links TRBV7-2 with TRBJ2-3; no reliable D call. Germline CDR1 SGHTA, CDR2 FQGNSA. This CDR3 has 12 amino acids. The V end was cut by 6 bases, the J end by 5 bases, with 9 bases between. CDR3: CASRMHQDTQYF. DNA of the CDR3: TGTGCCAGCAGGATGCACCAAGATACGCAGTATTTT.

The chain combines TRBV15 with TRBJ2-2, with TRBD2 as a possible D gene (6 bases). The length of the CDR3 is 15 residues. CDR1 and CDR2 (germline): LNHNV, YYDKDF (reference sequence). Trimming left V 5 bases short and J 2 bases short, with 12 bases between. CDR3 nucleotides: TGTGCCACCAGCGGGGAAGGACTAAACACCGGGGAGCTGTTTTTT. It specifies CATSGEGLNTGELFF. Based on the CDR3 plus reference TRBV15 and TRBJ2-2, the full variable domain is DAMVIQNPRYQVTQFGKPVTLSCSQTLNHNVMYWYQQKSSQAPKLLFHYYDKDFNNEADTPDNFQSRRPNTSFCFLDIRSPGLGDTAMYLCATSGEGLNTGELFFGEGSRLTVL.

This sequence joins TRBV19 and TRBJ1-5; 8 bases are a match to TRBD1. The V gene end was trimmed by 1 base and the J gene end by 4 bases; junction bases not matched to a gene: 3. The CDR3 contains 15 residues. Germline V gene sequence: CDR1 LNHDA, CDR2 SQIVND (reference sequence). The CDR3 DNA follows: TGTGCCAGTAGTATAGGCGGGACAGGTAATCAGCCCCAGCATTTT. The encoded protein is CASSIGGTGNQPQHF.

V gene TRBV11-2 combines with J gene TRBJ1-1; perhaps TRBD1 as D (6 bases). Trimming removed 4 bases at V and 1 base at J, with 7 bases between. Germline V gives CDR1 SGHAT, CDR2 FQNNGV. This CDR3 contains 13 residues. The CDR3 reads CASSWTENTEAFF. In DNA, the CDR3 is TGTGCCAGCAGCTGGACAGAGAACACTGAAGCTTTCTTT. Complete variable domain (other parts from reference TRBV11-2 and TRBJ1-1): EAGVAQSPRYKIIEKRQSVAFWCNPISGHATLYWYQQILGQGPKLLIQFQNNGVVDDSQLPKDRFSAERLKGVDSTLKIQPAKLEDSAVYLCASSWTENTEAFFGQGTRLTVV.

The rearrangement joins TRBV7-9 to TRBJ1-1; unclear D gene. CDR3 size: 15 residues. The germline V and J ends were trimmed by 1 base and 3 bases, with 12 bases remaining between them. Germline V gene lookup returns CDR1 SEHNR and CDR2 FQNEAQ (reference sequence). The CDR3 DNA sequence: TGTGCCAGCAGCTTAGGTATCAGGAGGGACACTGAAGCTTTCTTT. It is translated as CASSLGIRRDTEAFF. Using reference TRBV7-9 and TRBJ1-1 for the parts outside the CDR3, the full variable domain is DTGVSQNPRHKITKRGQNVTFRCDPISEHNRLYWYRQTLGQGPEFLTYFQNEAQLEKSRLLSDRFSAERPKGSFSTLEIQRTEQGDSAMYLCASSLGIRRDTEAFFGQGTRLTVV.

This clone was recorded only once. This sequence joins TRBV7-2 and TRBJ2-5; weak D call: TRBD2 (6 bases). The V gene lost 7 bases and the J gene lost 2 bases, with 20 bases spanning the gap. This CDR3 is built from 16 residues. The germline V gene has CDR1 SGHTA and CDR2 FQGNSA. The CDR3 reads CASTLLGGTLQETQYF. The CDR3 bases are TGTGCCAGCACCCTACTTGGGGGGACCCTTCAAGAGACCCAGTACTTC.

This clone was observed a few times. V usage is TRBV29-1 and J usage is TRBJ1-1, with unresolved D. The length of the CDR3 is 12 residues. Trimming took 7 bases from V and 0 from J, leaving 9 bases between them. Looked up from germline, CDR1 is SQVTM and CDR2 is ANQGSEA. CDR3 residues: CSARIMNTEAFF. Written as DNA, the CDR3 is TGCAGCGCCCGAATCATGAACACTGAAGCTTTCTTT.

The rearrangement uses TRBV19 and TRBJ2-5; 9 bases agree with TRBD2. V gave up 3 bases and J gave up 4 bases; unmatched junction bases: 6. Germline assignment: CDR1 LNHDA and CDR2 SQIVND (reference sequence). The CDR3 is 15 residues long. In DNA, the CDR3 is TGTGCCAGTAGTATTTTTGGGACTAGCTCAGAGACCCAGTACTTC. Protein: CASSIFGTSSETQYF.